The clone carrying this T cell receptor beta chain turned up a few times. Its antigen is unidentified. Only in-frame clones appear in the TCRdb table, and some are missing; sequencing was by immunoSEQ multiplex PCR. The sample lists 20,000 to 25,000 clones; 60% to 75% were seen once. Trimming cost V 5 bases and J 3 bases; bases outside gene matches: 4. From germline, CDR1 is SGHAT and CDR2 FQNNGV. This CDR3 comprises 15 residues. The data originate from a study of a mutant IDH1 vaccine in newly diagnosed glioma. Study-wide results and limits: Researchers report vaccine-induced immune responses in roughly 94% of patients.

This sample's time point: week 11, during vaccination. One vaccine dose held 300 ug of mutant IDH1 20-mer peptide and came with topical imiquimod. The J gene is TRBJ1-4, the V gene TRBV11-2; 9 bases are a match to TRBD1. This receptor was taken from a young man with glioma. Some clones in this sample may be carry-over from other donors' samples. Sequencing was performed on peripheral blood mononuclear cells (PBMCs), taken from a glioma patient whose treatment included an IDH1 peptide vaccine. CDR3 coding DNA: TGTGCCAGCAGCGAGACAGGGGGTGCTAATGAAAAACTGTTTTTT. Amino acids: CASSETGGANEKLFF.